The TCR beta chain under discussion was sequenced for a study of immune evolution from preneoplasia to lung adenocarcinoma. Study-wide points: Clonality was highest in normal lung, lower in later-stage lesions apparently. From normal lung to invasive adenocarcinoma, top clone frequencies appeared to decrease.

The junction had 11 bases not matched to a gene; V was cut back by 3 bases and J by 0 bases. The CDR3 contains 17 residues. Germline V gene data show CDR1 as SGDLS and CDR2 as YYNGEE. This clone is classed as large. Its target is unknown. Libraries were prepared by immunoSEQ multiplex PCR; TCRdb keeps only in-frame clonotypes and omits some of them. In the table there are around 3,500 clones, roughly 50% of which are singletons. The TCR sequence derives from a person aged 45 to 59 with lung adenocarcinoma. The V and J genes are TRBV9 and TRBJ1-1, with 7 nucleotides matching TRBD1. The sequencing input was FFPE normal lung tissue adjacent to the tumor. The CDR3 bases are TGTGCCAGCAGCGCCTCCGGGACAGCGGTCCTGAACACTGAAGCTTTCTTT. As protein: CASSASGTAVLNTEAFF. Supplemented by reference TRBV9 and TRBJ1-1, the full variable domain reads DSGVTQTPKHLITATGQRVTLRCSPRSGDLSVYWYQQSLDQGLQFLIQYYNGEERAKGNILERFSAQQFPDLHSELNLSSLELGDSALYFCASSASGTAVLNTEAFFGQGTRLTVV.